Below are 12 T cell receptor beta chains sequenced from a single sample in a study of T cell repertoires in cytomegalovirus infection. The antigens these receptors bind are not known. TCRdb analysed the reads with MiXCR anew, one entry per CDR3 protein. The sample shows around 710,000 distinct CDR3 sequences, 29% of them seen only once. The sequencing here drew on cultured CD8+ T cells from PBMCs, taken from culture after CMV antigen stimulation. The receptors here all came from a human donor in good health (CMV status not recorded). Some clones in this sample may be carry-over from other donors' samples.

The genes are TRBV27 and TRBJ1-3; tentatively, D is TRBD1 (5 bases). Germline V CDR1 and CDR2: MNHEY, SMNVEV (reference sequence). The V end lost 6 bases, the J end lost 1 base, and 7 bases lay between the germline ends. The CDR3 length is 13 residues. CDR3 sequence: CASRRQSGNTIYF. The DNA for the CDR3 is TGTGCCAGCAGACGACAGTCTGGAAACACCATATATTTT.

V gene TRBV29-1 combines with J gene TRBJ2-4; D is uncertain. The CDR3 is 12 amino acids. V was cut by 3 bases and J by 1 base, with 4 bases left in between. CDR1 and CDR2 from the germline V gene are SQVTM and ANQGSEA. The CDR3 is CSVDRAKNIQYF. CDR3 sequence (DNA): TGCAGCGTTGACAGGGCCAAAAACATTCAGTACTTC.

V is TRBV6-5 and J is TRBJ2-6, with 9 bases identical to TRBD1. The CDR3 is 15 residues long. Germline V lookup: CDR1 MNHEY, CDR2 SVGAGI. V shed 0 bases and J 7 bases; nucleotides not matched to a gene: 1. The CDR3 coding sequence is TGTGCCAGCAGTTACTCACAGGGGGCTGCCAACGTCCTGACTTTC. This codes for CASSYSQGAANVLTF.

The chain uses TRBV5-1 and TRBJ1-1, with D possibly matching TRBD1 (5 bases). The CDR3 sequence is 14 residues long. The V and J ends lost 0 bases and 2 bases respectively, with 8 bases between them. The V gene's germline CDR1 is SGHRS and CDR2 YFSETQ. The CDR3 DNA is TGCGCCAGCAGCTTGGCCGACAGTAACACTGAAGCTTTCTTT. Protein product: CASSLADSNTEAFF.

V gene TRBV11-2 combines with J gene TRBJ1-2, with 10 bases that match TRBD1. V lost 6 bases to trimming and J lost 6 bases; unmatched junction nucleotides: 7. This CDR3 has 14 residues. Germline assignment: CDR1 SGHAT and CDR2 FQNNGV. The CDR3 nucleotides are TGTGCCAGCAGAAGTACCGGGACAGGGGATGGCTACACCTTC. It specifies CASRSTGTGDGYTF.

The rearrangement joins TRBV14 to TRBJ1-2, with a possible D match to TRBD1 (6 bases). CDR1 is SGHDN, CDR2 FVKESK, per germline. The CDR3 loop spans 14 amino acids. The ends were cut back, 4 bases at V and 4 bases at J, with 13 bases in the middle. The CDR3 spells CASSRRTATYGYTF. CDR3 coding DNA: TGTGCCAGCAGCCGCCGGACAGCCACCTATGGCTACACCTTC.

The J gene is TRBJ1-2, the V gene TRBV5-6; D may be TRBD1 (6 bases). CDR1 and CDR2 from the germline V gene are SGHDT and YYEEEE. This CDR3 region has 17 residues. V was clipped by 4 bases and J by 5 bases, with 24 bases between them. CDR3 sequence (DNA): TGTGCCAGCAGCGGGGTCGACAGGTCCACGGCTGAATATGGCTACACCTTC. Its protein product is CASSGVDRSTAEYGYTF.

This clonotype was seen repeatedly, ten times or more. V is TRBV11-3 and J is TRBJ1-5; TRBD1 is a possible D gene (6 bases). Germline CDR1 is SGHNT and CDR2 is YENEEA. This CDR3 has 16 amino acids. Trimming took 3 bases from V and 0 from J, leaving 12 bases between them. CDR3 nucleotides: TGTGCCAGCAGCTTTAGGGGGAGAAATAGCAATCAGCCCCAGCATTTT. Protein product: CASSFRGRNSNQPQHF. Together with reference TRBV11-3 and TRBJ1-5, the CDR3 gives the full variable domain: EAGVVQSPRYKIIEKKQPVAFWCNPISGHNTLYWYLQNLGQGPELLIRYENEEAVDDSQLPKDRFSAERLKGVDSTLKIQPAELGDSAVYLCASSFRGRNSNQPQHFGDGTRLSIL.

This clonotype was seen a handful of times. The chain combines TRBV15 with TRBJ2-3; perhaps TRBD1 as D (6 bases). Looked up from germline, CDR1 is LNHNV and CDR2 is YYDKDF (reference sequence). V was pared by 1 base and J by 2 bases, with 16 bases between. The CDR3 runs to 17 residues. For the CDR3, the DNA is TGTGCCACCAGCAGAGGGGTGGACAGTGACAACACAGATACGCAGTATTTT. Encoded protein: CATSRGVDSDNTDTQYF.

The rearrangement links TRBV14 to TRBJ2-4, with D unresolved. CDR3 length: 14 amino acids. V dropped 0 bases and J dropped 0 bases, with 3 bases sitting between them. The germline CDR1 and CDR2 sequences are SGHDN and FVKESK. CDR3 loop: CASSQDLAKNIQYF. The CDR3 DNA sequence: TGTGCCAGCAGCCAAGACTTAGCCAAAAACATTCAGTACTTC. Full variable domain (remainder filled in from reference TRBV14 and TRBJ2-4): EAGVTQFPSHSVIEKGQTVTLRCDPISGHDNLYWYRRVMGKEIKFLLHFVKESKQDESGMPNNRFLAERTGGTYSTLKVQPAELEDSGVYFCASSQDLAKNIQYFGAGTRLSVL.

This chain uses TRBV6-8 with TRBJ1-6; no definite D call. Trimming shortened V by 0 bases and J by 7 bases, and 7 bases separated the two germline ends. CDR1 is MNHGY and CDR2 is SAAAGT in the germline V gene. The CDR3 is made up of 14 amino acids. The DNA for the CDR3 is TGTGCCAGCAGTTACTCAGGGATGAATTCACCCCTCCACTTT. Translation: CASSYSGMNSPLHF.

The rearrangement links TRBV27 to TRBJ2-1; 8 bases align to TRBD2. J gave up 10 bases and V 8 bases, and 13 bases lay outside the gene matches. CDR1 and CDR2 from the germline V gene are MNHEY and SMNVEV (reference sequence). The CDR3 extends over 14 amino acids. CDR3 coding DNA: TGTGCCAGCGTCCGGGGGGGGCCTCCCCGGGAGCAGTTCTTC. Its translation: CASVRGGPPREQFF.